This entry features one T cell receptor beta chain sequence. The data belong to a study of chemoradiotherapy in HPV16-positive cancers. Repertoires were sampled repeatedly during chemoradiotherapy. In germline, CDR1 is MDHEN, CDR2 SYDVKM. The CDR3 length is 15 residues. V shed 5 bases and J 5 bases; nucleotides not matched to a gene: 9. The method was immunoSEQ multiplex PCR; TCRdb's version includes in-frame clones alone and lacks a portion of them. This sample has fewer than 30,000 clones, with approximately 94% found just once. This TCR came from a human donor with HPV-associated anogenital cancer. The sample here was taken from a patient who underwent chemoradiotherapy. The rearrangement uses TRBV28 and TRBJ2-5, with 9 bases aligning to TRBD1. The CDR3 loop is CASSHPTGGGETQYF. CDR3 nucleotide sequence: TGTGCCAGCAGTCACCCGACAGGGGGAGGGGAGACCCAGTACTTC.